This T cell receptor beta chain was sequenced for a study of T cell repertoires in cytomegalovirus infection. Study context: Evidence of both CMV infection and a matching HLA type came from public TCR beta signatures. General observations from the study: Summed public TCR beta family frequency identified CMV carriers bearing the relevant HLA. HLA-C-restricted TCR beta clonotypes specific for CMV led the ex vivo response.

Germline V CDR1 and CDR2: MNHEY, SMNVEV (reference sequence). This CDR3 spans 13 amino acids. On this clonotype: What it binds is not known. Mismatch with germline at one junction end may stem from a read error.

TCRdb reanalysed the reads using MiXCR and keeps one entry per CDR3 protein. The repertoire includes thousands of distinct CDR3 sequences, less than 70% of them detected once, and approximately 73% sits in the top ten. The sample consisted of PBMCs, sequenced either directly or after in vitro stimulation (not recorded which). V and J are TRBV27 and TRBJ1-5; D is ambiguous. This clonotype was obtained from a human donor in good health (CMV status not recorded). Some clones in this sample may be carry-over from other donors' samples. The CDR3 sequence: CASIAGSGQLQHF. The CDR3 coding sequence is TGTGCCAGCATTGCCGGGTCTGGGCAGCTCCAGCATTTT.